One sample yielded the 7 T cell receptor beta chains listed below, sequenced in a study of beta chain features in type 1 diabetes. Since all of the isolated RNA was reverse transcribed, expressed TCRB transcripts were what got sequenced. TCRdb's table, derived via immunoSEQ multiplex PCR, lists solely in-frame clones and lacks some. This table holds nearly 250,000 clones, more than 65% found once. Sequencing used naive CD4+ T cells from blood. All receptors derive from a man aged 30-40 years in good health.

The chain's CDR3 is CASAGLAGDRSYNEQFF. In nucleotides, the CDR3 is TGTGCCTCGGCGGGACTAGCGGGAGACAGGTCCTACAATGAGCAGTTCTTC. V gene TRBV10-3 combines with J gene TRBJ2-1, with TRBD2 matching over 14 bases. Germline loops: CDR1 ENHRY, CDR2 SYGVKD. This CDR3 is 17 amino acids long. Losses at the gene ends were 11 bases for V and 1 base for J; bases not matched to a gene: 10.

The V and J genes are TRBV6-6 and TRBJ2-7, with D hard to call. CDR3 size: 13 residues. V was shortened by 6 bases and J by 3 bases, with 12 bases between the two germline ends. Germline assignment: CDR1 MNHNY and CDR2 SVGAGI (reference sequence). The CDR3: CASSRGGVYEQYF. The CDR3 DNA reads TGTGCCAGCAGCCGAGGTGGGGTCTACGAGCAGTACTTC.

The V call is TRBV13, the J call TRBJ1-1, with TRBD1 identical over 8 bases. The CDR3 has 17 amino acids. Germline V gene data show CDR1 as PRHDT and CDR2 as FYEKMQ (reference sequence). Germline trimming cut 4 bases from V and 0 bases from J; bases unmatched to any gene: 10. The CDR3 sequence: CASSYGTKQGVNTEAFF. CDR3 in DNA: TGTGCCAGCAGCTACGGGACAAAACAGGGGGTGAACACTGAAGCTTTCTTT.

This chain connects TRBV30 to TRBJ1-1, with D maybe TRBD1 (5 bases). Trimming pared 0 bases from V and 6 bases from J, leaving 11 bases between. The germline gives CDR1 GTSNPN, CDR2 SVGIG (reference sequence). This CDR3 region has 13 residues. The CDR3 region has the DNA TGTGCCTGGAGTGTAGGCAGGGACGCTGAAGCTTTCTTT. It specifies CAWSVGRDAEAFF.

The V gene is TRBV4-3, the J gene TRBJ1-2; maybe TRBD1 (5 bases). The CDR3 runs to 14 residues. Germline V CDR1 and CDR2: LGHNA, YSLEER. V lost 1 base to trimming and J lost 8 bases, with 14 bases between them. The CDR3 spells CASSQAGRGSGYTF. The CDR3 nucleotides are TGCGCCAGCAGCCAAGCGGGTAGGGGTAGCGGCTACACCTTC.

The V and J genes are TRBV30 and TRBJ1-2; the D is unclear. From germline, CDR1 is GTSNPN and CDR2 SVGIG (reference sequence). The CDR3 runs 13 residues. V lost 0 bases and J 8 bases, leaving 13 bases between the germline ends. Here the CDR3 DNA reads TGTGCCTGGAGTGTAAATTTTGTCGGGGGCTACACCTTC. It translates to CAWSVNFVGGYTF.

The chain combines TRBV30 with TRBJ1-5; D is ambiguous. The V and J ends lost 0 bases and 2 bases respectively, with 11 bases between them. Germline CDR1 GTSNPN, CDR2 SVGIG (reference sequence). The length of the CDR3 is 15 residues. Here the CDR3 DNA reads TGTGCCTGGAGTGTATTTAGGGCAGGCAATCAGCCCCAGCATTTT. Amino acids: CAWSVFRAGNQPQHF.